The clone carrying this T cell receptor beta chain was seen only once. Trimming cost V 3 bases and J 7 bases, with 16 bases left between them. Germline V gives CDR1 LNHDA, CDR2 SQIVND (reference sequence). The CDR3 is 15 amino acids. The sample is drawn from a study of blood T cell repertoires in COVID-19. Authors' data handling: By means of reference gene primer amplification, nucleated cell counts were estimated. Data came from immunoSEQ multiplex PCR; TCRdb stores just in-frame clones and leaves some out. V and J calls and clone size follow that table, whereas D and trimming were derived from the DNA. Of 55,000 to 95,000 clones listed, over 80% are singletons.

The V call is TRBV19, the J call TRBJ1-5; D might be TRBD1 (6 bases). The clonotype comes from a woman aged 55 to 70 with acute or convalescent COVID-19. Input material: peripheral blood. The CDR3 loop is CASSMGGASGQPQHF. CDR3 DNA: TGTGCCAGTAGTATGGGGGGGGCCTCCGGACAGCCCCAGCATTTT. Supplemented by reference TRBV19 and TRBJ1-5, the full variable domain reads DGGITQSPKYLFRKEGQNVTLSCEQNLNHDAMYWYRQDPGQGLRLIYYSQIVNDFQKGDIAEGYSVSREKKESFPLTVTSAQKNPTAFYLCASSMGGASGQPQHFGDGTRLSIL.